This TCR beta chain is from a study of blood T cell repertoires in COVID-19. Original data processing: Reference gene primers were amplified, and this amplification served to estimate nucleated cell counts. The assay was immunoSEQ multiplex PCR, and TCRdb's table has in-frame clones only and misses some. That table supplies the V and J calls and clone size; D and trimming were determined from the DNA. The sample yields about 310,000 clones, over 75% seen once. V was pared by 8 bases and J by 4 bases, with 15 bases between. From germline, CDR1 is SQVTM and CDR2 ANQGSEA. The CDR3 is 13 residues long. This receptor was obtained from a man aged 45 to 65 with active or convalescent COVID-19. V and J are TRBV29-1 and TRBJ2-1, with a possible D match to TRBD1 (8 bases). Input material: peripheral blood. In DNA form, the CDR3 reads TGCAGCACAGGGGGGGCCCTATACAATGAGCAGTTCTTC. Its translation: CSTGGALYNEQFF.